The rows below give T cell receptor beta chains drawn from one sample of a study of STAT3 mutations in large granular lymphocyte leukemia. Profiled with immunoSEQ multiplex PCR; TCRdb holds only in-frame clones, not every one. The repertoire holds fewer than 7,500 clones, with approximately 91% as singletons. What was sequenced was PBMCs. These receptors were obtained from a human donor with T large granular lymphocyte leukemia. Some clones in this sample may be carry-over from other donors' samples. Each CDR3 is given with its conserved first and last residue. A D gene is named only where the DNA matches it firmly.

J gene,V gene,D gene,CDR3 length,CDR3 DNA,CDR3 protein
TRBJ2-6,TRBV6-5,-,15,TGTGCCAGCAGCCAAGGGACATCTGGGGCCAACGTCCTGACTTTC,CASSQGTSGANVLTF
TRBJ1-1,TRBV4-3,-,13,TGCGCCAGCAGCCAAGATGAGGGTACCGAAGCTTTCTTT,CASSQDEGTEAFF
TRBJ2-5,TRBV5-8,-,13,TGTGCCAGCAGCCACACAGGCCAAGAGACCCAGTACTTC,CASSHTGQETQYF
TRBJ2-3,TRBV19,TRBD2,14,TGTGCCAGTTCCCTAGCGGGGGGCTCCGATACGCAGTATTTT,CASSLAGGSDTQYF
TRBJ2-3,TRBV6-1,-,13,TGTGCCAGCAGTGAAGTCAGAACAGATACGCAGTATTTT,CASSEVRTDTQYF
TRBJ2-2,TRBV19,-,15,TGTGCCAGTAGTACAGCCGTTGGTAACACCGGGGAGCTGTTTTTT,CASSTAVGNTGELFF
TRBJ1-3,TRBV5-4,-,16,TGTGCCAGCAGCTTGGGGACAGTCAGCAATGGAAACACCATATATTTT,CASSLGTVSNGNTIYF
TRBJ1-1,TRBV5-1,-,14,TGCGCCAGCAGCTCGGAGCGCAGCTTCACTGAAGCTTTCTTT,CASSSERSFTEAFF
TRBJ2-3,TRBV25-1,TRBD1,15,TGTGCCAGCAGTGATGAAGCAGGGGGAGCAGATACGCAGTATTTT,CASSDEAGGADTQYF
TRBJ1-2,TRBV29-1,-,12,TGCAGCGTTGAGGGTCGGGGCTATGGCTACACCTTC,CSVEGRGYGYTF
TRBJ2-5,TRBV6-5,-,11,TGTGCCTCCCAGACCCGGGGGACCCAGTACTTC,CASQTRGTQYF
TRBJ2-1,TRBV15,TRBD2,16,TGTGCCACCAGCAGACGCCGGGACTATCGCGGGTGGGAGCAGTTCTTC,CATSRRRDYRGWEQFF
TRBJ2-2,TRBV6-5,TRBD2,15,TGTGCCAGCAGTAGACTAGCGGGGAACACCGGGGAGCTGTTTTTT,CASSRLAGNTGELFF
TRBJ2-7,TRBV5-5,-,14,TGTGCCAGCAGCCCGGCGACCCTCTCCTACGAGCAGTACTTC,CASSPATLSYEQYF
TRBJ2-3,TRBV27,-,13,TGTGCCAGCAGTTGGGGCATCACAGATACGCAGTATTTT,CASSWGITDTQYF
TRBJ1-2,TRBV19,-,15,TGTGCCAGTAGTAGAGCCTTAGAGAAAAGCTATGGCTACACCTTC,CASSRALEKSYGYTF
TRBJ1-5,TRBV11-2,-,13,TGTGCCAGCAGCCCAGAGAGGAATCAGCCCCAGCATTTT,CASSPERNQPQHF
TRBJ1-5,TRBV25-1,-,14,TGTGCCAGCAGTGCCCCTGGGGCGGGACAGCCCCAGCATTTT,CASSAPGAGQPQHF
TRBJ1-1,TRBV5-6,TRBD1,12,TGTGCCAGCAGCTTTCAGGGGGTTGAAGCTTTCTTT,CASSFQGVEAFF
TRBJ1-2,TRBV5-5,-,14,TGTGCCAGCAGCGACAGAGGGCCCCGGGGTGGCTACACCTTC,CASSDRGPRGGYTF
TRBJ2-7,TRBV5-3,-,11,TGTGCCAGCAGCCAAGGATTACAGCAGTACTTC,CASSQGLQQYF
TRBJ2-2,TRBV27,-,13,TGTGCCAGCAGTTTAAGGGGCGCGGGGGAGCTGTTTTTT,CASSLRGAGELFF
TRBJ2-2,TRBV15,-,18,TGTGCCACCAGCAGGACACGGATCCTAGGTGCGAACACCGGGGAGCTGTTTTTT,CATSRTRILGANTGELFF
TRBJ1-1,TRBV28,-,13,TGTGCCAGCAGACGATTAGAGAACACTGAAGCTTTCTTT,CASRRLENTEAFF
TRBJ2-1,TRBV5-1,-,15,TGCGCCAGCAGCTTGGAGGGACGGGCGACAGACCCCCAGTTCTTC,CASSLEGRATDPQFF
TRBJ1-2,TRBV5-5,-,14,TGTGCCAGCAGCTTCCCGGGACGGAACTATGGCTACACCTTC,CASSFPGRNYGYTF
TRBJ1-2,TRBV19,-,15,TGTGCCTCCGGGGGGGGACGGTCGGGCCGGGATGGCTACACCTTC,CASGGGRSGRDGYTF
TRBJ2-1,TRBV10-3,-,14,TGTGCCATCAGTGAGTATCGACAGTACAATGAGCAGTTCTTC,CAISEYRQYNEQFF
TRBJ1-4,TRBV6-5,-,14,TGTGCCAGCAGTGCCTCAGGAGGTGTAGAAAAACTGTTTTTT,CASSASGGVEKLFF
TRBJ2-7,TRBV7-2,-,15,TGTGCCAGCAGCTTATCGGGGACGGCCTCCTACGAGCAGTACTTC,CASSLSGTASYEQYF